One and the same sample provided the 32 T cell receptor beta chains below, sequenced in a study of T cell responses to AZD1222 COVID-19 vaccine. Profiling relied on immunoSEQ multiplex PCR, and the TCRdb table lists in-frame clones only, not all of them. This table has fewer than 130,000 clones, around 90% appearing once. The sequencing used peripheral blood, collected on day 0 of AZD1222 vaccination. The receptors originated from an adult in good health.

The chain has TRBV28 and TRBJ1-2; TRBD1 is a possible D gene (5 bases). CDR3 length: 11 amino acids. Germline loops: CDR1 MDHEN, CDR2 SYDVKM. V dropped 7 bases and J dropped 3 bases, with 6 bases sitting between them. The CDR3 loop is CASIGDYGYTF. Here the CDR3 DNA reads TGTGCCAGCATAGGGGACTATGGCTACACCTTC.

The chain couples TRBV11-2 to TRBJ2-7; D is tentatively TRBD1 or TRBD2 (6 bases each). Trimming took off 3 bases at V and 0 bases at J, with 18 bases between the two ends. This CDR3 contains 17 residues. The germline CDR1 and CDR2 sequences are SGHAT and FQNNGV. CDR3 protein: CASSLGGTRGSSYEQYF. CDR3 sequence (DNA): TGTGCCAGCAGCTTGGGGGGTACGAGGGGGAGCTCCTACGAGCAGTACTTC.

The rearrangement joins TRBV28 to TRBJ1-5; tentative D call: TRBD1 (6 bases). The V end was cut by 5 bases, the J end by 6 bases, with 20 bases between. The CDR3 length is 16 residues. The germline CDR1 and CDR2 sequences are MDHEN and SYDVKM. CDR3 sequence: CASSPPAQGYGQPQHF. The CDR3 DNA sequence: TGTGCCAGCAGTCCCCCAGCCCAGGGGTACGGTCAGCCCCAGCATTTT.

This chain uses TRBV4-2 with TRBJ2-1; weak D call: TRBD2 (6 bases). This CDR3 is built from 14 residues. Germline V lookup: CDR1 LGHNA, CDR2 YNFKEQ. Between the trimmed V and J ends, which lost 3 bases and 2 bases, there was a span of 8 bases. CDR3 sequence reads: CASSQGGTYNEQFF. DNA for the CDR3: TGTGCCAGCAGCCAGGGGGGTACCTACAATGAGCAGTTCTTC.

This chain uses TRBV6-1 with TRBJ1-1; 8 bases map to TRBD1. J gave up 3 bases and V 2 bases, and 2 bases lay outside the gene matches. Germline loops: CDR1 MNHNS, CDR2 SASEGT. The CDR3 is 14 amino acids. CDR3 bases: TGTGCCAGCAGTGAACGGGGACAGGACACTGAAGCTTTCTTT. As protein: CASSERGQDTEAFF.

The genes are TRBV15 and TRBJ1-5; D unclear. V was trimmed by 6 bases and J by 4 bases, leaving 13 bases between them. The CDR3 is 14 residues long. Germline V gives CDR1 LNHNV, CDR2 YYDKDF (reference sequence). The CDR3 coding sequence is TGTGCCACCAGTTTCGACACTTCGAATCAGCCCCAGCATTTT. Translated: CATSFDTSNQPQHF. Full variable domain (missing parts from reference TRBV15 and TRBJ1-5): DAMVIQNPRYQVTQFGKPVTLSCSQTLNHNVMYWYQQKSSQAPKLLFHYYDKDFNNEADTPDNFQSRRPNTSFCFLDIRSPGLGDTAMYLCATSFDTSNQPQHFGDGTRLSIL.

The chain combines TRBV28 with TRBJ1-1; D is ambiguous. Germline loops: CDR1 MDHEN, CDR2 SYDVKM. The CDR3 is 12 amino acids. V gave up 6 bases and J gave up 11 bases, with 16 bases separating them. The CDR3 nucleotides are TGTGCCAGCAGGGACCCCTCTCGGAGTGCTTTCTTT. Amino acid sequence: CASRDPSRSAFF.

The chain uses TRBV7-9 and TRBJ2-5; 8 bases agree with TRBD1. With V trimmed by 5 bases and J by 3 bases, 11 bases remained unmatched. The CDR3 sequence is 16 residues long. Germline lookup yields CDR1 SEHNR and CDR2 FQNEAQ (reference sequence). CDR3 bases: TGTGCCAGCAGCACACCGAGGACAGGGTGGGAAGAGACCCAGTACTTC. The encoded protein is CASSTPRTGWEETQYF.

J is TRBJ1-2 and V is TRBV19, with D possibly matching TRBD1 (6 bases). The CDR3 contains 13 residues. Per the germline V gene, CDR1 is LNHDA and CDR2 is SQIVND (reference sequence). V gave up 8 bases and J gave up 2 bases, with 12 bases separating them. The CDR3 protein is CASRGGLNYGYTF. The CDR3 DNA sequence: TGTGCCAGTCGCGGGGGCCTAAACTATGGCTACACCTTC.

Details on this clone: One end of the junction fails to match germline, which may point to a read error. V gene TRBV25-1 combines with J gene TRBJ2-7, with a weak D call TRBD1 (6 bases). CDR3 length: 16 amino acids. Germline V gene sequence: CDR1 MGHDK, CDR2 SYGVNS. The CDR3 region is CASGKFGTLFNYEQSF. For the CDR3, the DNA is TGTGCCAGCGGTAAATTCGGGACACTTTTCAACTACGAGCAGTCCTTC.

This chain joins TRBV28 and TRBJ1-4; maybe TRBD1 (6 bases). The CDR3 has 15 amino acids. Germline-derived CDR1 and CDR2 are MDHEN and SYDVKM. V lost 7 bases and J 3 bases, leaving 15 bases between the germline ends. CDR3 amino acids: CASTILGQSNEKLFF. In DNA form, the CDR3 reads TGTGCCAGCACCATCCTTGGACAGTCTAATGAAAAACTGTTTTTT. The complete variable domain, with remaining parts taken from reference TRBV28 and TRBJ1-4, reads DVKVTQSSRYLVKRTGEKVFLECVQDMDHENMFWYRQDPGLGLRLIYFSYDVKMKEKGDIPEGYSVSREKKERFSLILESASTNQTSMYLCASTILGQSNEKLFFGSGTQLSVL.

The gene calls are TRBV19 and TRBJ1-5; D is unclear. Trimming took off 6 bases at V and 3 bases at J, with 9 bases between the two ends. This CDR3 region has 13 residues. Per the germline V gene, CDR1 is LNHDA and CDR2 is SQIVND (reference sequence). CDR3 bases: TGTGCCAGTAGAGACGGGCTCAATCAGCCCCAGCATTTT. Residues: CASRDGLNQPQHF.

This chain links TRBV6-5 with TRBJ2-3; maybe TRBD2 (5 bases). The CDR3 runs to 15 residues. V was cut by 5 bases and J by 0 bases, with 12 bases left in between. Germline CDR1 and CDR2: MNHEY and SVGAGI. CDR3 coding DNA: TGTGCCAGCAGTCTTGACTGGACTAGCACAGATACGCAGTATTTT. Protein sequence: CASSLDWTSTDTQYF.

The chain combines TRBV19 with TRBJ1-2; 9 bases align to TRBD1. Germline V gene data show CDR1 as LNHDA and CDR2 as SQIVND (reference sequence). The J segment lost 8 bases and the V segment lost 5 bases, leaving 6 bases of the junction unmatched. The CDR3 extends over 13 amino acids. The CDR3 region has the DNA TGTGCCAGTAGTGCAACAGGGGGCGCGGGCTACACCTTC. Translated, it gives CASSATGGAGYTF.

This clone was seen a single time. The CDR3 spells CASSTTLGGKDTQYF. DNA for the CDR3: TGTGCCAGCAGTACCACTTTGGGGGGGAAAGATACGCAGTATTTT. The chain links TRBV6-5 to TRBJ2-3; 7 bases match TRBD2. Germline V gene lookup returns CDR1 MNHEY and CDR2 SVGAGI. With 5 bases clipped from V and 5 bases from J, the junction kept 10 bases outside the gene matches. This CDR3 spans 15 amino acids.

This sequence joins TRBV7-2 and TRBJ1-1, with 7 bases matching TRBD1. Germline V CDR1 and CDR2: SGHTA, FQGNSA. This CDR3 has 15 residues. Germline trimming cut 3 bases from V and 3 bases from J; bases unmatched to any gene: 7. CDR3 sequence reads: CASSFSYDRDTEAFF. CDR3 DNA: TGTGCCAGCAGCTTTAGCTACGACAGGGACACTGAAGCTTTCTTT. The full variable domain, in which reference TRBV7-2 and TRBJ1-1 provide the parts outside the CDR3, is GAGVSQSPSNKVTEKGKDVELRCDPISGHTALYWYRQSLGQGLEFLIYFQGNSAPDKSGLPSDRFSAERTGGSVSTLTIQRTQQEDSAVYLCASSFSYDRDTEAFFGQGTRLTVV.

The V gene is TRBV27, the J gene TRBJ1-1, with 7 nucleotides matching TRBD1. V dropped 8 bases and J dropped 4; count of bases not matched to a gene: 7. Germline CDR1 and CDR2: MNHEY and SMNVEV (reference sequence). This CDR3 is built from 13 residues. CDR3 sequence (DNA): TGTGCCAGCGCGTACTCAGGGGGCACTGAAGCTTTCTTT. Amino acids: CASAYSGGTEAFF.

The V and J genes are TRBV2 and TRBJ2-7, with D unclear. Trimming left V 6 bases short and J 2 bases short, with 11 bases between. The CDR3 totals 13 residues. Germline V gene data show CDR1 as SNHLY and CDR2 as FYNNEI. The CDR3 region has the DNA TGTGCCAGCAGGGCCGGGCTCGCCTACGAGCAGTACTTC. Its protein product is CASRAGLAYEQYF.

The chain has TRBV28 and TRBJ1-6, with D possibly being TRBD1 (6 bases). This CDR3 is 16 amino acids long. Trimming cost V 9 bases and J 0 bases, with 15 bases left between them. Looked up from germline, CDR1 is MDHEN and CDR2 is SYDVKM. CDR3 sequence reads: CARPMTGSSYNSPLHF. The CDR3 coding sequence is TGTGCCAGACCTATGACAGGTAGCTCCTATAATTCACCCCTCCACTTT.

The rearrangement links TRBV4-1 to TRBJ2-7, with TRBD1 identical over 10 bases. The CDR3 totals 15 residues. V was pared by 2 bases and J by 4 bases, with 5 bases of the junction left unmatched. Germline assignment: CDR1 MGHRA and CDR2 YSYEKL. CDR3 region: CASSQKTGGGYEQYF. The CDR3 coding sequence is TGCGCCAGCAGCCAAAAGACAGGGGGCGGGTACGAGCAGTACTTC.

The chain recombines TRBV6-5 with TRBJ2-7, with no clear D. Germline V gene data show CDR1 as MNHEY and CDR2 as SVGAGI. V lost 7 bases, J lost 3 bases, and 13 bases lay in between. This CDR3 is built from 13 residues. CDR3 nucleotides: TGTGCCAGCACCCGTCTGTTGAACTACGAGCAGTACTTC. This sequence encodes CASTRLLNYEQYF.

V is TRBV7-2 and J is TRBJ1-2; perhaps TRBD1 as D (5 bases). Germline assignment: CDR1 SGHTA and CDR2 FQGNSA. The CDR3 runs to 16 residues. Deletions cut 5 bases from V and 3 bases from J, with 19 bases between. In DNA form, the CDR3 reads TGTGCCAGCAGCCCCGAGATGGCTCCGGGGGACTATGGCTACACCTTC. As protein: CASSPEMAPGDYGYTF.

The chain joins TRBV24-1 to TRBJ1-4, with D possibly being TRBD1 (6 bases). This CDR3 comprises 15 residues. Deletions cut 9 bases from V and 0 bases from J, with 13 bases between. Germline CDR1 KGHDR, CDR2 SFDVKD. The CDR3 loop is CATLGQKATNEKLFF. The CDR3 DNA reads as TGTGCCACCCTAGGACAGAAGGCAACTAATGAAAAACTGTTTTTT.

The genes are TRBV7-3 and TRBJ1-1; TRBD1 is a possible D gene (5 bases). Trimming removed 5 bases at V and 10 bases at J, with 17 bases between. Germline V gives CDR1 SGHTA, CDR2 FQGTGA. The CDR3 is 13 amino acids. CDR3 DNA: TGTGCCAGCAGCCCCCAGGGCGGACAAAGAGCTTTCTTT. Its translation: CASSPQGGQRAFF. Combining the CDR3 with reference TRBV7-3 and TRBJ1-1 gives the whole variable domain GAGVSQTPSNKVTEKGKYVELRCDPISGHTALYWYRQSLGQGPEFLIYFQGTGAADDSGLPNDRFFAVRPEGSVSTLKIQRTERGDSAVYLCASSPQGGQRAFFGQGTRLTVV.

The rearrangement links TRBV6-5 to TRBJ1-1; no reliable D call. The germline V gene has CDR1 MNHEY and CDR2 SVGAGI. The CDR3 is 13 amino acids. V gave up 7 bases and J gave up 1 base, with 10 bases separating them. Written as DNA, the CDR3 is TGTGCCAGCAAGGCAGGATCGAACACTGAAGCTTTCTTT. This translates into CASKAGSNTEAFF.

This rearrangement joins TRBV7-2 to TRBJ2-1; 7 bases line up with TRBD1. The germline V gene has CDR1 SGHTA and CDR2 FQGNSA. The CDR3 consists of 14 residues. V dropped 8 bases and J dropped 5; count of bases not matched to a gene: 9. The CDR3 nucleotides read TGTGCCAGCGCCAGGACAGGAATAAACAATGAGCAGTTCTTC. It encodes CASARTGINNEQFF.

The CDR3 protein is CASSGGAGNQPQHF. For the CDR3, the DNA is TGTGCCAGCTCGGGAGGGGCAGGCAATCAGCCCCAGCATTTT. V usage is TRBV11-2 and J usage is TRBJ1-5, with D possibly TRBD1 on 5 matching bases. Between the trimmed V and J ends, which lost 8 bases and 2 bases, there was a span of 13 bases. CDR1 is SGHAT and CDR2 is FQNNGV in the germline V gene. The CDR3 extends over 14 amino acids.

CDR3 sequence reads: CASSPSGGIYNEQFF. The CDR3 coding sequence is TGTGCCAGCAGTCCCTCCGGGGGGATTTACAATGAGCAGTTCTTC. The chain is built from TRBV7-3 and TRBJ2-1; TRBD2 agrees at 7 bases. This CDR3 is built from 15 residues. The ends lost 6 bases at V and 4 bases at J; junction bases unmatched: 9. Per germline, CDR1 SGHTA and CDR2 FQGTGA.

The sample holds one count of this clone. V usage is TRBV5-4 and J usage is TRBJ1-5; possible D gene TRBD1, 6 bases. This CDR3 is built from 14 residues. V was trimmed by 1 base and J by 6 bases, leaving 11 bases between them. Germline V gene sequence: CDR1 SGHNT, CDR2 YYREEE (reference sequence). CDR3 sequence: CASSLLGGSQPQHF. The DNA of the CDR3 is TGTGCCAGCAGCTTGTTGGGGGGCAGTCAGCCCCAGCATTTT.

The chain employs TRBV11-2 and TRBJ2-3; 10 bases align to TRBD2. J was trimmed by 3 bases and V by 1 base; bases with no gene match: 4. This CDR3 contains 16 residues. Germline lookup yields CDR1 SGHAT and CDR2 FQNNGV. The CDR3 nucleotides are TGTGCCAGCAGCTTAGGGGTTAGCGGGGGGACAGATACGCAGTATTTT. As protein: CASSLGVSGGTDTQYF.

This chain connects TRBV2 to TRBJ1-2, with D perhaps matching TRBD1 (6 bases). This CDR3 comprises 15 residues. The V gene's germline CDR1 is SNHLY and CDR2 FYNNEI. Trimming left V 3 bases short and J 1 base short, with 12 bases between. CDR3 bases: TGTGCCAGCAGTGATTTAGGGGGACTTAACTATGGCTACACCTTC. This translates into CASSDLGGLNYGYTF.

The chain combines TRBV5-1 with TRBJ2-2, with TRBD1 matching 7 bases. V was pared by 0 bases and J by 6 bases, with 11 bases of the junction left unmatched. The CDR3 has 17 residues. Germline V gene lookup returns CDR1 SGHRS and CDR2 YFSETQ. DNA of the CDR3: TGCGCCAGCAGCTTGGGGCTTCTTTGGGACAGCCCCGGGGAGCTGTTTTTT. This encodes CASSLGLLWDSPGELFF.